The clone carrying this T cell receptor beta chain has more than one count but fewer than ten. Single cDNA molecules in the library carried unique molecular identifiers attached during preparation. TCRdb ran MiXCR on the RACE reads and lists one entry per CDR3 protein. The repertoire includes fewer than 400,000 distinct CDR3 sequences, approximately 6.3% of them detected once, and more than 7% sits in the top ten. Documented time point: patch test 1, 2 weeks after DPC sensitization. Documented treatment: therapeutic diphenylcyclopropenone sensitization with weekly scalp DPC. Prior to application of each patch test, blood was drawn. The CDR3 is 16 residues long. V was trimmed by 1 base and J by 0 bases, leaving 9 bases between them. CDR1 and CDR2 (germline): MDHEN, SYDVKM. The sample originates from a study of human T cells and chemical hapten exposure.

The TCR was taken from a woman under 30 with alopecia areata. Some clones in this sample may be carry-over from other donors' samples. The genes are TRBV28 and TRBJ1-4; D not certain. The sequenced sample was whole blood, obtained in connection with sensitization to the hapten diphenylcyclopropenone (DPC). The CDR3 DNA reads TGTGCCAGCAGTTTATATGCGCCGGCAACTAATGAAAAACTGTTTTTT. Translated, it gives CASSLYAPATNEKLFF.